The clone carrying this T cell receptor beta chain was found many times. V lost 1 base, J lost 5 bases, and 8 bases stayed unmatched. This CDR3 spans 15 amino acids. CDR1 is SGHTA, CDR2 FQGNSA, per germline. The data are from a study of regulatory T cells in long-lasting Graves disease. Time point: newly diagnosed GD, antithyroid drugs for less than 3 months. PBMCs provided the RNA from which the TCR library was made. Patients all came to the study from an endocrinology department in Xi'an, China. Library construction for TCR beta used iRepertoire HTBI primers and Arm-PCR of CDR3 regions. TCRdb called the multiplex PCR reads again in MiXCR, with one record for every CDR3 protein. The data contain 400,000 to 450,000 distinct CDR3 sequences, around 14% of them singletons. These data were also reused for a study on T cells in Graves' hyperthyroidism and ophthalmopathy.

The sequence derives from a woman in her 30s with Graves disease. The sample consisted of peripheral blood mononuclear cells (PBMCs), taken at new diagnosis, from a patient treated with antithyroid drugs. The rearrangement uses TRBV7-2 and TRBJ2-7; 7 nucleotides align to TRBD1. CDR3 coding DNA: TGTGCCAGCAGCTTAGTGGCAGGGGGAAGGGACGAGCAGTACTTC. This translates into CASSLVAGGRDEQYF.